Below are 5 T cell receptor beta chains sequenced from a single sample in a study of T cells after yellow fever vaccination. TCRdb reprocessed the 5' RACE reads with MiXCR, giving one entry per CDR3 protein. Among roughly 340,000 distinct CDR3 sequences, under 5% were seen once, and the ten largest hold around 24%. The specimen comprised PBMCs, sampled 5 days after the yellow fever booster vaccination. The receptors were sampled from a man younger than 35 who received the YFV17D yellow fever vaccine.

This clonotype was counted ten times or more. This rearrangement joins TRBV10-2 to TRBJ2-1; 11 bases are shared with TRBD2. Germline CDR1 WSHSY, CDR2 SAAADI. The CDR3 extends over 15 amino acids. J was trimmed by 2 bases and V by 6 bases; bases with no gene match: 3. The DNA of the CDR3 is TGCGCCAGCAGGAAACTAGCGGGGGCCTACAATGAGCAGTTCTTC. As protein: CASRKLAGAYNEQFF.

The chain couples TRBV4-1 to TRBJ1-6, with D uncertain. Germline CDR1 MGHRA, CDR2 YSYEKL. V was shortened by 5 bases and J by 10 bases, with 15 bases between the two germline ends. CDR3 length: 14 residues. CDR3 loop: CASSKVGLESPLHF. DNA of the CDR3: TGCGCCAGCAGCAAAGTAGGGTTGGAGTCACCCCTCCACTTT.

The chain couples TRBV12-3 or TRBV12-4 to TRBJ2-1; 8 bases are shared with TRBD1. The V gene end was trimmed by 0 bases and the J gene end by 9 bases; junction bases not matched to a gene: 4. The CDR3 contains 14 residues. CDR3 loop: CASSLAGTGGEQFF. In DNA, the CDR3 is TGTGCCAGCAGTTTAGCGGGAACAGGGGGTGAGCAGTTCTTC.

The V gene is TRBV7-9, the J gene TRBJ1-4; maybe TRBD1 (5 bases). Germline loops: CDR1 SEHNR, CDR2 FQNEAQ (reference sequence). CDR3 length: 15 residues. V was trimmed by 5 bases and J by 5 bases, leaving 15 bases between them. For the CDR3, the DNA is TGTGCCAGCAGCAGATACGAGGGGCAGAATGAAAAACTGTTTTTT. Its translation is CASSRYEGQNEKLFF.

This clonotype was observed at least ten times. The CDR3 is CASSPPGTGGYNEQFF. The CDR3 DNA sequence: TGTGCCAGCTCACCACCGGGGACAGGGGGCTACAATGAGCAGTTCTTC. The J gene is TRBJ2-1, the V gene TRBV18; 11 bases line up with TRBD1. Looked up from germline, CDR1 is KGHSH and CDR2 is LQKENI. With 0 bases clipped from V and 3 bases from J, the junction kept 1 base outside the gene matches. CDR3 size: 16 residues.